The 11 T cell receptor beta chains below come from one sample, sequenced in a study of blood T cell repertoires in COVID-19. Data came from immunoSEQ multiplex PCR; TCRdb stores just in-frame clones and leaves some out. Here the sample spans some 150,000 clones, about 86% being singletons. The material sequenced was peripheral blood. The receptor set was obtained from a woman of 80 years or more with acute or convalescent COVID-19.

CDR3: CASSQDGGIQPQHF. CDR3 bases: TGTGCCAGCAGCCAAGACGGGGGGATTCAGCCCCAGCATTTT. The chain carries TRBV4-2 and TRBJ1-5; D perhaps matches TRBD1 (5 bases). Germline V CDR1 and CDR2: LGHNA, YNFKEQ. V gave up 0 bases and J gave up 6 bases, with 9 bases separating them. The CDR3 has 14 residues.

Remarks on this clone: The sample holds other DNA sequences that translate to the same CDR3. The chain carries TRBV18 and TRBJ1-1; TRBD1 matches at 8 bases. CDR1 KGHSH and CDR2 LQKENI come from the germline V gene. V was clipped by 3 bases and J by 3 bases; unmatched bases: 0. The CDR3 contains 13 residues. This chain's CDR3 is CASSPDRDTEAFF. CDR3 nucleotide sequence: TGTGCCAGCTCACCGGACAGGGACACTGAAGCTTTCTTT.

J is TRBJ2-2 and V is TRBV5-1; TRBD2 matches 12 bases. Looked up from germline, CDR1 is SGHRS and CDR2 is YFSETQ. The V segment lost 0 bases and the J segment 0 bases; nucleotides outside the gene matches: 6. The CDR3 extends over 19 amino acids. Here the CDR3 reads CASSLGTGLAGTNTGELFF. The CDR3, as DNA: TGCGCCAGCAGCTTGGGGACGGGACTAGCGGGCACGAACACCGGGGAGCTGTTTTTT.

This chain connects TRBV5-6 to TRBJ1-5; 8 bases agree with TRBD1. Trimming took 2 bases from V and 2 from J; bases not matched to a gene: 9. This CDR3 comprises 17 residues. Germline values: CDR1 SGHDT, CDR2 YYEEEE. The CDR3 DNA reads TGTGCCAGCAGCTTCCGATCAGGGGGCCGTCGCAATCAGCCCCAGCATTTT. This translates into CASSFRSGGRRNQPQHF.

V usage is TRBV20-1 and J usage is TRBJ1-1; a weak D match, TRBD1 (5 bases). The CDR3 length is 15 residues. Germline assignment: CDR1 DFQATT and CDR2 SNEGSKA (reference sequence). V was pared by 3 bases and J by 2 bases, with 16 bases between. This CDR3 is CSASRRGWINTEAFF. The CDR3 DNA reads as TGCAGTGCTAGTCGGAGGGGATGGATCAACACTGAAGCTTTCTTT.

The chain joins TRBV9 to TRBJ1-4; 7 bases match TRBD1. Losses at the gene ends were 3 bases for V and 7 bases for J; bases not matched to a gene: 6. CDR3 size: 14 residues. From germline, CDR1 is SGDLS and CDR2 YYNGEE. The CDR3 bases are TGTGCCAGCAGCGAGTCAGGGGGAACTGAAAAACTGTTTTTT. Translating gives CASSESGGTEKLFF. The full variable domain, in which reference TRBV9 and TRBJ1-4 provide the parts outside the CDR3, is DSGVTQTPKHLITATGQRVTLRCSPRSGDLSVYWYQQSLDQGLQFLIQYYNGEERAKGNILERFSAQQFPDLHSELNLSSLELGDSALYFCASSESGGTEKLFFGSGTQLSVL.

J is TRBJ2-2 and V is TRBV5-4; 9 nucleotides align to TRBD2. The CDR3 totals 16 residues. Germline V gene lookup returns CDR1 SGHNT and CDR2 YYREEE (reference sequence). V was pared by 4 bases and J by 2 bases, with 6 bases of the junction left unmatched. The CDR3 here is CASSPNSGGNTGELFF. The DNA of the CDR3 is TGTGCCAGCAGCCCAAATAGCGGGGGCAACACCGGGGAGCTGTTTTTT.

This clone was counted a few times. This chain connects TRBV12-3 or TRBV12-4 to TRBJ1-2, with D possibly matching TRBD1 (6 bases). The CDR3 is 12 amino acids. V gave up 8 bases and J gave up 1 base, with 8 bases separating them. The CDR3 sequence is CASPDSNYGYTF. Here the CDR3 DNA reads TGTGCCAGCCCGGACAGTAACTATGGCTACACCTTC.

V gene TRBV29-1 combines with J gene TRBJ2-1, with 7 bases lining up with TRBD1. Germline V gene sequence: CDR1 SQVTM, CDR2 ANQGSEA. The CDR3 covers 13 residues. V trimming: 3 bases; J trimming: 5 bases; junction bases outside the gene matches: 4. CDR3: CSVEMGQNNEQFF. CDR3 coding DNA: TGCAGCGTTGAGATGGGACAGAACAATGAGCAGTTCTTC.

The DNA for the CDR3 is TGTGCCTCCCGAGATGGGGGGGGACCAGGGAACACCATATATTTT. Its translation: CASRDGGGPGNTIYF. V and J are TRBV6-7 and TRBJ1-3; weak D call: TRBD1 (5 bases). TRBV6-7 is placed among ORFs of uncertain function. V shed 11 bases and J shed 7 bases, with 24 bases lying between them. CDR3 length equals 15 residues.

The rearrangement joins TRBV3-1 (or the pseudogene TRBV3-2) to TRBJ2-5, with 8 bases aligning to TRBD2. Unmatched junction bases numbered 8, after V lost 4 bases and J lost 4 bases. The length of the CDR3 is 15 residues. Germline V gene lookup returns CDR1 LGHDT and CDR2 YNNKEL (reference sequence). For the CDR3, the DNA is TGTGCCAGCAGCCCGGGAGGGGGGGCCGGAGAGACCCAGTACTTC. Its translation is CASSPGGGAGETQYF.